The 15 T cell receptor beta chains in this list originate from one sample, sequenced in a study of blood T cell repertoires in COVID-19. TCRdb's copy holds only in-frame clones and misses some; the assay was immunoSEQ multiplex PCR. This sample has 200,000 to 250,000 clones, with roughly 84% found just once. The sequencing sample was made of peripheral blood. The receptors originated from a woman aged 80 or over with active or convalescent COVID-19.

The chain has TRBV7-3 and TRBJ2-2; possibly TRBD2 for D (6 bases). Germline V gene data show CDR1 as SGHTA and CDR2 as FQGTGA. This CDR3 comprises 14 residues. With 5 bases removed from V and 6 bases from J, the gap between germline ends came to 13 bases. The CDR3 here is CASSPGTSPGELFF. CDR3 sequence (DNA): TGTGCCAGCAGCCCTGGGACTTCCCCCGGGGAGCTGTTTTTT.

The rearrangement uses TRBV15 and TRBJ1-1, with D perhaps TRBD1 (6 bases). Germline V CDR1 and CDR2: LNHNV, YYDKDF (reference sequence). V shed 3 bases and J shed 0 bases, with 17 bases lying between them. CDR3 length: 17 residues. Written as DNA, the CDR3 is TGTGCCACCAGCAGCTTGGTCAACAGGGACGTGAACACTGAAGCTTTCTTT. It specifies CATSSLVNRDVNTEAFF.

The V gene is TRBV18, the J gene TRBJ2-5, with TRBD1 matching over 7 bases. V shed 0 bases, J shed 5 bases, and the junction held 15 bases outside the gene matches. Germline CDR1 reads KGHSH; CDR2 reads LQKENI. The CDR3 is 18 residues long. As DNA, the CDR3 is TGTGCCAGCTCACCACCAACCTTCCGACAGGGTATATCGGAGACCCAGTACTTC. Protein: CASSPPTFRQGISETQYF. Based on the CDR3 plus reference TRBV18 and TRBJ2-5, the full variable domain is NAGVMQNPRHLVRRRGQEARLRCSPMKGHSHVYWYRQLPEEGLKFMVYLQKENIIDESGMPKERFSAEFPKEGPSILRIQQVVRGDSAAYFCASSPPTFRQGISETQYFGPGTRLLVL.

The rearrangement joins TRBV7-9 to TRBJ2-1; TRBD2 might be the D (6 bases). CDR3 size: 15 residues. Deletions cut 5 bases from V and 5 bases from J, with 16 bases between. Germline V lookup: CDR1 SEHNR, CDR2 FQNEAQ (reference sequence). In nucleotides, the CDR3 is TGTGCCAGCAGCCCATCCTCTAGCGACCACAATGAGCAGTTCTTC. Protein sequence: CASSPSSSDHNEQFF.

This chain joins TRBV7-9 and TRBJ1-1; D gene ambiguous. V was clipped by 2 bases and J by 6 bases, with 13 bases between them. The CDR3 consists of 14 residues. Germline CDR1 SEHNR, CDR2 FQNEAQ (reference sequence). The CDR3, as DNA: TGTGCCAGCAGCTTACTCCCGGATAGCTCTGAAGCTTTCTTT. This translates into CASSLLPDSSEAFF.

This clone was recorded once. The gene calls are TRBV7-2 and TRBJ1-2; 7 nucleotides match TRBD1. Per germline, CDR1 SGHTA and CDR2 FQGNSA. The CDR3 sequence is 14 residues long. V shed 6 bases, J shed 0 bases, and the junction held 4 bases outside the gene matches. The CDR3 region has the DNA TGTGCCAGCAGGCCGGGACAGCCTAACTATGGCTACACCTTC. Protein product: CASRPGQPNYGYTF.

The chain is built from TRBV7-2 and TRBJ2-3, with TRBD1 identical over 10 bases. Germline CDR1 SGHTA, CDR2 FQGNSA. This CDR3 region has 15 residues. V gave up 7 bases and J gave up 3 bases; unmatched junction bases: 7. The CDR3: CASTLPGQGTDTQYF. Here the CDR3 DNA reads TGTGCCAGCACACTACCGGGACAGGGGACAGATACGCAGTATTTT.

The chain employs TRBV6-5 and TRBJ1-5, with TRBD1 matching 7 bases. J gave up 3 bases and V 7 bases, and 6 bases lay outside the gene matches. This CDR3 comprises 14 residues. Looked up from germline, CDR1 is MNHEY and CDR2 is SVGAGI. CDR3 sequence reads: CASTTTGYNQPQHF. CDR3 nucleotide sequence: TGTGCCAGCACCACGACAGGGTACAATCAGCCCCAGCATTTT.

The CDR3 nucleotides read TGTGCCAGCAGAGTTATCGGGACTAGCGGAGATACGCAGTATTTT. Translation gives CASRVIGTSGDTQYF. The rearrangement links TRBV6-5 to TRBJ2-3; 11 nucleotides line up with TRBD2. The CDR3 is 15 residues long. The ends lost 6 bases at V and 5 bases at J; junction bases unmatched: 7. Germline CDR1 reads MNHEY; CDR2 reads SVGAGI.

This chain uses TRBV24-1 with TRBJ1-2; D is possibly TRBD1 (6 bases). CDR1 is KGHDR and CDR2 is SFDVKD in the germline V gene. V dropped 4 bases and J dropped 3 bases, with 8 bases sitting between them. The CDR3 length is 13 residues. This CDR3 reads CATSDRGYYGYTF. The CDR3 bases are TGTGCCACCAGTGACAGGGGTTACTATGGCTACACCTTC.

The V gene is TRBV29-1, the J gene TRBJ2-2, with 9 nucleotides matching TRBD1. Trimming removed 4 bases from V and 0 bases from J; junction bases left unmatched: 3. CDR3 size: 15 residues. Germline V gives CDR1 SQVTM, CDR2 ANQGSEA. The CDR3 here is CSVGRTGANTGELFF. The DNA for the CDR3 is TGCAGCGTTGGAAGGACAGGGGCGAACACCGGGGAGCTGTTTTTT.

This clone was seen just once. This specimen includes other DNA sequences encoding the same CDR3. The chain couples TRBV19 to TRBJ2-7, with 13 nucleotides matching TRBD2. Germline CDR1 LNHDA, CDR2 SQIVND (reference sequence). The junction had 4 bases not matched to a gene; V was cut back by 6 bases and J by 2 bases. This CDR3 comprises 15 residues. CDR3 sequence (DNA): TGTGCCAGTAGCAGGACTAGCGGGGGAACCTACGAGCAGTACTTC. Protein: CASSRTSGGTYEQYF. Drawing the rest from reference TRBV19 and TRBJ2-7, the complete variable domain is DGGITQSPKYLFRKEGQNVTLSCEQNLNHDAMYWYRQDPGQGLRLIYYSQIVNDFQKGDIAEGYSVSREKKESFPLTVTSAQKNPTAFYLCASSRTSGGTYEQYFGPGTRLTVT.

The CDR3 spells CATSGLGTDTQYF. In DNA, the CDR3 is TGTGCCACCTCGGGACTAGGTACAGATACGCAGTATTTT. The chain recombines TRBV9 with TRBJ2-3, with TRBD2 identical over 8 bases. This CDR3 comprises 13 residues. Germline values: CDR1 SGDLS, CDR2 YYNGEE. V shed 9 bases and J 3 bases; nucleotides not matched to a gene: 6.

The chain employs TRBV27 and TRBJ2-7; possibly TRBD2 for D (6 bases). V was shortened by 4 bases and J by 0 bases, with 13 bases between the two germline ends. This CDR3 is built from 15 residues. Per the germline V gene, CDR1 is MNHEY and CDR2 is SMNVEV (reference sequence). CDR3 sequence reads: CASSSRTGSSYEQYF. DNA of the CDR3: TGTGCCAGCAGTTCCCGGACCGGGAGCTCCTACGAGCAGTACTTC.

The chain combines TRBV5-1 with TRBJ2-1, with TRBD2 as a possible D gene (6 bases). CDR3 length: 15 residues. Germline values: CDR1 SGHRS, CDR2 YFSETQ. Deletions cut 0 bases from V and 5 bases from J, with 12 bases between. CDR3 region: CASSLVAGNNNEQFF. DNA for the CDR3: TGCGCCAGCAGCTTGGTGGCGGGAAATAACAATGAGCAGTTCTTC.